The 15 T cell receptor beta chains reported below all come from one sample, sequenced in a study of T cells after yellow fever vaccination. MiXCR, run by TCRdb on the 5' RACE reads, gives a single entry per CDR3 protein. The sample has about 210,000 distinct CDR3 sequences; roughly 6.8% are singletons. Material: CD4+ T cells sorted from PBMCs, obtained on the day of the yellow fever booster vaccination. These receptors all come from a man aged 30 to 39 who received the YFV17D yellow fever vaccine.

This clonotype turned up a few times. The chain combines TRBV24-1 with TRBJ2-1; 9 nucleotides align to TRBD2. The V gene end was trimmed by 6 bases and the J gene end by 2 bases; junction bases not matched to a gene: 4. Germline V CDR1 and CDR2: KGHDR, SFDVKD. CDR3 length: 15 amino acids. CDR3 protein: CATSHLAGPYNEQFF. Here the CDR3 DNA reads TGTGCCACCAGTCATCTAGCGGGACCCTACAATGAGCAGTTCTTC.

This clonotype was recorded at least ten times. The chain recombines TRBV21-1 with TRBJ2-7; the tabulated D call, TRBD1, remains unverified against the DNA. TRBV21-1 is classified as a pseudogene. The CDR3 is made up of 16 amino acids. CDR3 coding DNA: TGTGCCAGCACCCCAAGGTCGAGAGACAGATTTTACGAGCAGTACTTC. Protein: CASTPRSRDRFYEQYF.

This clonotype was counted ten times or more. The rearrangement uses TRBV18 and TRBJ2-5; 11 bases fit TRBD2. Trimming cost V 3 bases and J 7 bases; bases outside gene matches: 13. CDR3 length: 17 residues. Germline V gene sequence: CDR1 KGHSH, CDR2 LQKENI. The CDR3 DNA is TGTGCCAGCTCACCCCGGGGGACTAGCGGACCCATGGGGACCCAGTACTTC. The encoded protein is CASSPRGTSGPMGTQYF.

J is TRBJ2-1 and V is TRBV24-1; 10 nucleotides line up with TRBD2. V was clipped by 3 bases and J by 7 bases; unmatched bases: 5. The CDR3 loop spans 15 amino acids. Germline V gene sequence: CDR1 KGHDR, CDR2 SFDVKD. The CDR3 DNA is TGTGCCACCAGTGATCCCGGGACTAGCGAAAATGAGCAGTTCTTC. It yields the protein CATSDPGTSENEQFF.

Only a few counts were recorded for this clonotype. The chain combines TRBV14 with TRBJ1-6; D gene uncertain. V lost 0 bases, J lost 5 bases, and 11 bases lay in between. Germline loops: CDR1 SGHDN, CDR2 FVKESK. This CDR3 has 16 residues. The CDR3, as DNA: TGTGCCAGCAGCCAAGAGATGTGGCAGAATAATTCACCCCTCCACTTT. Its protein product is CASSQEMWQNNSPLHF.

This clonotype appeared many times. This chain connects TRBV7-2 to TRBJ2-1; D is perhaps TRBD2 (5 bases). CDR1 is SGHTA and CDR2 is FQGNSA in the germline V gene. The CDR3 spans 14 residues. Deletions cut 5 bases from V and 9 bases from J, with 17 bases between. The CDR3 DNA follows: TGTGCCAGCAGCCCAGCGAGGGCTCGAGGTGAGCAGTTCTTC. Translated, it gives CASSPARARGEQFF.

This clonotype was picked up many times. This sequence joins TRBV7-2 and TRBJ2-1, with TRBD2 matching 12 bases. This CDR3 spans 15 amino acids. The V gene's germline CDR1 is SGHTA and CDR2 FQGNSA. J was trimmed by 6 bases and V by 2 bases; bases with no gene match: 2. This chain's CDR3 is CASSLLLAGGNEQFF. DNA for the CDR3: TGTGCCAGCAGCTTATTACTAGCGGGGGGCAATGAGCAGTTCTTC.

The rearrangement uses TRBV29-1 and TRBJ2-1; D is uncertain. V lost 1 base, J lost 4 bases, and 8 bases lay in between. Germline V lookup: CDR1 SQVTM, CDR2 ANQGSEA. There are 13 residues in the CDR3. The CDR3 nucleotides are TGCAGCGTTGAAGGGTCAGCTTACAATGAGCAGTTCTTC. It yields the protein CSVEGSAYNEQFF.

This clonotype was seen repeatedly, ten times or more. The chain carries TRBV20-1 and TRBJ2-5, with 15 bases matching TRBD2. The trim removed 6 bases at V and 6 bases at J, leaving 5 bases unmatched. Germline V gives CDR1 DFQATT, CDR2 SNEGSKA (reference sequence). This CDR3 contains 14 residues. The CDR3 DNA follows: TGCAGTGCCAGGACTAGCGGGAGGGAAAAGACCCAGTACTTC. It translates to CSARTSGREKTQYF.

This clonotype was recorded a few times. This chain links TRBV7-2 with TRBJ2-4; D ambiguous. In germline, CDR1 is SGHTA, CDR2 FQGNSA. Trimming removed 0 bases from V and 2 bases from J, with 8 bases in between. The CDR3 covers 15 residues. The CDR3 DNA reads TGTGCCAGCAGCTTAGCGATAGGGACCAAAAACATTCAGTACTTC. It encodes CASSLAIGTKNIQYF.

This chain uses TRBV11-3 with TRBJ1-5; D not resolved. CDR3 length: 13 amino acids. V was cut by 11 bases and J by 4 bases, with 15 bases left in between. Germline assignment: CDR1 SGHNT and CDR2 YENEEA. In DNA form, the CDR3 reads TGTGCCGCAGTTGAGTGTGGAAATCAGCCCCAGCATTTT. This encodes CAAVECGNQPQHF.

This chain uses TRBV12-3 or TRBV12-4 with TRBJ2-1, with TRBD2 matching 12 bases. CDR3 size: 15 residues. The junction had 8 bases not matched to a gene; V was cut back by 5 bases and J by 9 bases. CDR3 protein: CASSRGTSGLAEQFF. Written as DNA, the CDR3 is TGTGCCAGCAGTCGAGGGACTAGCGGGCTGGCTGAGCAGTTCTTC.

This chain uses TRBV6-1 with TRBJ2-3, with D perhaps matching TRBD2 (5 bases). The germline gives CDR1 MNHNS, CDR2 SASEGT. The CDR3 consists of 13 residues. Trimming pared 8 bases from V and 3 bases from J, leaving 12 bases between. CDR3 bases: TGTGCCAGCTCGGCTGAGGGAACAGATACGCAGTATTTT. This codes for CASSAEGTDTQYF.

Only a few counts were recorded for this clonotype. The chain combines TRBV18 with TRBJ1-6; no clear D gene. Germline values: CDR1 KGHSH, CDR2 LQKENI. V shed 2 bases and J shed 12 bases, with 20 bases lying between them. The CDR3 covers 16 residues. In DNA, the CDR3 is TGTGCCAGCTCACCATCGACCCTGCTTGACATGATACCCCTCCACTTT. Protein product: CASSPSTLLDMIPLHF. The variable domain in full, with the rest retrieved from reference TRBV18 and TRBJ1-6, is NAGVMQNPRHLVRRRGQEARLRCSPMKGHSHVYWYRQLPEEGLKFMVYLQKENIIDESGMPKERFSAEFPKEGPSILRIQQVVRGDSAAYFCASSPSTLLDMIPLHFGNGTRLTVT.

In this sample, this clonotype turned up many times. The chain carries TRBV20-1 and TRBJ1-6; no firm D call. CDR1 and CDR2 (germline): DFQATT, SNEGSKA (reference sequence). The CDR3 is 15 amino acids. The V end lost 4 bases, the J end lost 0 bases, and 10 bases lay between the germline ends. The CDR3 nucleotides read TGCAGTGCTAAGGGCGTTCGCTCCTATAATTCACCCCTCCACTTT. It is translated as CSAKGVRSYNSPLHF.